This T cell receptor (beta chain) is from a study of blood T cell repertoires in COVID-19. Across the study: Sources were T cells, B-cell-depleted T cells, or PBMCs; the material itself was cDNA or gDNA.

Germline V gene lookup returns CDR1 SGHRS and CDR2 YFSETQ. The CDR3 totals 16 residues. The V segment lost 4 bases and the J segment 5 bases; nucleotides outside the gene matches: 13. In the original processing: From reference gene primer amplification, estimates of nucleated cell counts were derived. Method: immunoSEQ multiplex PCR; TCRdb's copy keeps in-frame clones and lacks some. That table furnishes V, J and clone size, whereas the DNA furnished D and trimming. The repertoire consists of about 220,000 clones, with about 80% occurring once and the leading ten covering 2% to 2.5%. The sample consisted of peripheral blood. This clonotype originated in a woman aged 55-69 years with acute or convalescent COVID-19. This chain links TRBV5-1 with TRBJ2-5, with TRBD2 matching over 8 bases. CDR3 protein: CASSMSGGGGFETQYF. The CDR3 coding sequence is TGCGCCAGCAGCATGTCGGGTGGCGGGGGGTTTGAGACCCAGTACTTC.